Listed here are 30 T cell receptor beta chains from one sample, sequenced in a study of cytomegalovirus exposure and HLA in healthy donors. Amplification used 60 Vbeta primers and 13 Jbeta primers. Measured with immunoSEQ multiplex PCR; TCRdb has only the in-frame clones, and not every one. Among about 98,000 clones listed, about 81% were seen once. Source material: PBMCs. These receptors came from a man aged 35-49 years in good health and CMV-seronegative.

CDR3 amino acids: CSVTQGLNTEAFF. The CDR3 nucleotides are TGCAGCGTTACACAGGGGCTGAACACTGAAGCTTTCTTT. The gene calls are TRBV29-1 and TRBJ1-1; TRBD1 aligns across 7 bases. CDR3 length: 13 amino acids. J gave up 0 bases and V 5 bases, and 3 bases lay outside the gene matches. Germline CDR1 is SQVTM and CDR2 is ANQGSEA.

The chain has TRBV2 and TRBJ2-1; D remains ambiguous. Germline CDR1 SNHLY, CDR2 FYNNEI. V shed 4 bases and J shed 2 bases, with 9 bases lying between them. The CDR3 consists of 14 residues. The CDR3 loop reads CASSGEVAYNEQFF. The CDR3 bases are TGTGCCAGCAGTGGTGAGGTTGCCTACAATGAGCAGTTCTTC.

The V and J genes are TRBV6-5 and TRBJ1-2; TRBD1 might be the D (5 bases). V was shortened by 0 bases and J by 5 bases, with 10 bases between the two germline ends. CDR1 is MNHEY and CDR2 is SVGAGI in the germline V gene. The length of the CDR3 is 14 residues. CDR3 nucleotides: TGTGCCAGCAGTTACTCGACAGCCTTTTATGGCTACACCTTC. Protein: CASSYSTAFYGYTF.

The chain employs TRBV28 and TRBJ2-4, with 7 positions matching TRBD2. Germline V gives CDR1 MDHEN, CDR2 SYDVKM. This CDR3 has 14 residues. V shed 4 bases and J 6 bases; nucleotides not matched to a gene: 6. The CDR3 sequence: CASSYGEGRNIQYF. The CDR3 nucleotides are TGTGCCAGCAGTTACGGGGAGGGGCGAAACATTCAGTACTTC.

This clone was found once. This chain joins TRBV27 and TRBJ2-1; 13 nucleotides agree with TRBD2. The CDR3 spans 15 residues. V lost 7 bases to trimming and J lost 4 bases; unmatched junction nucleotides: 4. From germline, CDR1 is MNHEY and CDR2 SMNVEV (reference sequence). For the CDR3, the DNA is TGTGCCAGCAAGGGACTAGCGGGGACATACAATGAGCAGTTCTTC. Translation gives CASKGLAGTYNEQFF.

This sequence joins TRBV4-3 and TRBJ2-1; TRBD2 matches at 8 bases. This CDR3 contains 15 residues. Germline assignment: CDR1 LGHNA and CDR2 YSLEER. V was clipped by 4 bases and J by 7 bases; unmatched bases: 9. This CDR3 is CASSRGLDLVNEQFF. In nucleotides, the CDR3 is TGCGCCAGCAGCCGGGGACTAGATTTGGTAAATGAGCAGTTCTTC.

This chain connects TRBV15 to TRBJ2-2; TRBD1 aligns across 7 bases. Germline values: CDR1 LNHNV, CDR2 YYDKDF (reference sequence). This CDR3 is 15 amino acids long. V lost 0 bases to trimming and J lost 6 bases; unmatched junction nucleotides: 4. The CDR3 sequence is CATSREGQVAGELFF. The CDR3 DNA follows: TGTGCCACCAGCAGAGAAGGACAGGTCGCCGGGGAGCTGTTTTTT. The variable domain in full, with the rest retrieved from reference TRBV15 and TRBJ2-2, is DAMVIQNPRYQVTQFGKPVTLSCSQTLNHNVMYWYQQKSSQAPKLLFHYYDKDFNNEADTPDNFQSRRPNTSFCFLDIRSPGLGDTAMYLCATSREGQVAGELFFGEGSRLTVL.

V gene TRBV10-3 combines with J gene TRBJ1-2; D remains ambiguous. The ends were cut back, 6 bases at V and 8 bases at J, with 10 bases in the middle. Per the germline V gene, CDR1 is ENHRY and CDR2 is SYGVKD. The CDR3 runs to 11 residues. CDR3 in DNA: TGTGCCATCAGGAGGGAGAACGGCTACACCTTC. Encoded protein: CAIRRENGYTF.

This clone was seen a handful of times. The V call is TRBV5-4, the J call TRBJ1-1; D possibly corresponds to TRBD1 (6 bases). Germline values: CDR1 SGHNT, CDR2 YYREEE (reference sequence). The CDR3 consists of 14 residues. Trimming stripped 1 base from V and 2 bases from J, with 9 bases between. CDR3 region: CASSLTGLNTEAFF. CDR3 sequence (DNA): TGTGCCAGCAGCTTGACAGGGTTAAACACTGAAGCTTTCTTT.

The chain uses TRBV10-3 and TRBJ1-5; 10 bases agree with TRBD1. Germline V lookup: CDR1 ENHRY, CDR2 SYGVKD. Trimming at V came to 4 bases and at J to 5 bases, leaving 11 bases not matched to a gene. CDR3 size: 17 residues. Here the CDR3 DNA reads TGTGCCATCAGTGCAGTTGGGGGACAGGGGTCGGATCAGCCCCAGCATTTT. Protein product: CAISAVGGQGSDQPQHF.

The chain has TRBV18 and TRBJ1-4; D unclear. Germline V gene lookup returns CDR1 KGHSH and CDR2 LQKENI. This CDR3 spans 17 amino acids. V was trimmed by 4 bases and J by 0 bases, leaving 15 bases between them. The DNA for the CDR3 is TGTGCCAGCTCACAACGGAGTCGTTCCGCAACTAATGAAAAACTGTTTTTT. Its protein product is CASSQRSRSATNEKLFF.

This clone was recorded a few times. V is TRBV27 and J is TRBJ2-6; tentatively, D is TRBD2 (6 bases). CDR3 length: 17 amino acids. Germline values: CDR1 MNHEY, CDR2 SMNVEV (reference sequence). The ends were cut back, 3 bases at V and 1 base at J, with 13 bases in the middle. CDR3 in amino acids: CASSFFGRESGANVLTF. The CDR3, as DNA: TGTGCCAGCAGTTTTTTCGGACGGGAGTCTGGGGCCAACGTCCTGACTTTC.

This chain links TRBV13 with TRBJ1-3, with TRBD1 matching 7 bases. Germline CDR1 and CDR2: PRHDT and FYEKMQ (reference sequence). The CDR3 totals 18 residues. J gave up 0 bases and V 2 bases, and 10 bases lay outside the gene matches. The CDR3 nucleotides read TGTGCCAGCAGCTTACGCATCCAGGGGGGAGTCTCTGGAAACACCATATATTTT. As protein: CASSLRIQGGVSGNTIYF.

This chain joins TRBV5-1 and TRBJ2-7, with D perhaps TRBD1 (5 bases). The CDR3 contains 15 residues. CDR1 and CDR2 (germline): SGHRS, YFSETQ. V gave up 5 bases and J gave up 2 bases, with 17 bases separating them. The CDR3 spells CASRASADRTYEQYF. DNA of the CDR3: TGCGCCAGCAGAGCGTCGGCAGACAGAACCTACGAGCAGTACTTC.

The chain carries TRBV19 and TRBJ2-1, with 9 bases identical to TRBD2. V lost 7 bases to trimming and J lost 0 bases; unmatched junction nucleotides: 4. The germline V gene encodes CDR1 LNHDA and CDR2 SQIVND (reference sequence). CDR3 length equals 15 residues. In DNA, the CDR3 is TGTGCCAGTACCTCTAGCGGGAACTCCTACAATGAGCAGTTCTTC. Translated: CASTSSGNSYNEQFF. Full variable domain (outside the CDR3, taken from reference TRBV19 and TRBJ2-1): DGGITQSPKYLFRKEGQNVTLSCEQNLNHDAMYWYRQDPGQGLRLIYYSQIVNDFQKGDIAEGYSVSREKKESFPLTVTSAQKNPTAFYLCASTSSGNSYNEQFFGPGTRLTVL.

This chain links TRBV6-1 with TRBJ1-1, with TRBD1 as a possible D gene (5 bases). The V end was cut by 8 bases, the J end by 2 bases, with 15 bases between. The CDR3 consists of 14 residues. Germline assignment: CDR1 MNHNS and CDR2 SASEGT. The CDR3: CASSIGGSNTEAFF. CDR3 DNA sequence: TGTGCCAGCTCTATTGGGGGGTCCAACACTGAAGCTTTCTTT.

In its sample, this clone was seen a few times. The chain carries TRBV6-1 and TRBJ2-7, with a weak D call TRBD2 (6 bases). The germline gives CDR1 MNHNS, CDR2 SASEGT. The germline V and J ends were trimmed by 8 bases and 2 bases, with 13 bases remaining between them. This CDR3 is built from 13 residues. CDR3: CASELSGTYEQYF. The CDR3 coding sequence is TGTGCCAGCGAACTTAGCGGAACCTACGAGCAGTACTTC.

The CDR3 region has the DNA TGTGCCAGCAGCTTAGAGGGGGCCGGTAATGAAAAACTGTTTTTT. Its protein product is CASSLEGAGNEKLFF. V gene TRBV7-8 combines with J gene TRBJ1-4; 7 nucleotides align to TRBD1. Germline V gene lookup returns CDR1 SGHVS and CDR2 FQNEAQ. V gave up 1 base and J gave up 4 bases; unmatched junction bases: 3. This CDR3 has 15 amino acids.

V gene TRBV11-2 combines with J gene TRBJ2-7; the match to TRBD1 covers 9 bases. The CDR3 is 14 residues long. The V gene's germline CDR1 is SGHAT and CDR2 FQNNGV. Trimming cost V 5 bases and J 3 bases; bases outside gene matches: 5. The CDR3 region is CASSLTGGRYEQYF. The CDR3 region has the DNA TGTGCCAGCAGCCTAACAGGGGGCCGCTACGAGCAGTACTTC.

The rearrangement uses TRBV30 and TRBJ1-4; perhaps TRBD1 as D (6 bases). CDR3 length: 14 amino acids. Trimming removed 1 base at V and 6 bases at J, with 12 bases between. The V gene's germline CDR1 is GTSNPN and CDR2 SVGIG (reference sequence). CDR3 sequence (DNA): TGTGCCTGGAGTGGCGAGACAGGAGATGAAAAACTGTTTTTT. The encoded protein is CAWSGETGDEKLFF.

This clone was observed a few times. V is TRBV6-5 and J is TRBJ1-2, with D possibly being TRBD1 (5 bases). Looked up from germline, CDR1 is MNHEY and CDR2 is SVGAGI. CDR3 length: 12 amino acids. V was cut by 8 bases and J by 7 bases, with 14 bases left in between. DNA for the CDR3: TGTGCCAGCCGGATCAAGGGGTCTGGCTACACCTTC. It is translated as CASRIKGSGYTF.

This sequence joins TRBV7-9 and TRBJ2-7, with 9 positions matching TRBD2. J gave up 4 bases and V 5 bases, and 15 bases lay outside the gene matches. CDR3 size: 17 residues. CDR1 SEHNR and CDR2 FQNEAQ come from the germline V gene (reference sequence). CDR3 nucleotide sequence: TGTGCCAGCAGCCTCGGAGGGCCAGCGGGGGGTAGGTACGAGCAGTACTTC. Translated: CASSLGGPAGGRYEQYF.

This chain joins TRBV7-9 and TRBJ2-5; no reliable D call. CDR1 is SEHNR and CDR2 is FQNEAQ in the germline V gene (reference sequence). V lost 0 bases to trimming and J lost 1 base, with 6 bases between them. The CDR3 sequence is 14 residues long. The CDR3 DNA reads TGTGCCAGCAGCTTAGCGGGCAGCCAAGAGACCCAGTACTTC. It encodes CASSLAGSQETQYF.

J is TRBJ2-3 and V is TRBV13; no clear D gene. Germline values: CDR1 PRHDT, CDR2 FYEKMQ (reference sequence). Deletions cut 0 bases from V and 3 bases from J, with 10 bases between. CDR3 size: 15 residues. This CDR3 is CASSLGRVVTDTQYF. Here the CDR3 DNA reads TGTGCCAGCAGCTTAGGTCGGGTGGTGACAGATACGCAGTATTTT.

The chain has TRBV5-1 and TRBJ2-2, with D tentatively TRBD2 (5 bases). Germline lookup yields CDR1 SGHRS and CDR2 YFSETQ. The V gene lost 7 bases and the J gene lost 1 base, with 11 bases spanning the gap. The CDR3 has 14 amino acids. The CDR3 loop is CASAQGGNTGELFF. The CDR3 DNA sequence: TGCGCCAGCGCTCAAGGAGGGAACACCGGGGAGCTGTTTTTT. Filled out from reference TRBV5-1 and TRBJ2-2, the complete variable domain reads KAGVTQTPRYLIKTRGQQVTLSCSPISGHRSVSWYQQTPGQGLQFLFEYFSETQRNKGNFPGRFSGRQFSNSRSEMNVSTLELGDSALYLCASAQGGNTGELFFGEGSRLTVL.

The chain uses TRBV6-5 and TRBJ2-7; D might be TRBD1 (5 bases). Trimming removed 5 bases at V and 0 bases at J, with 11 bases between. There are 14 residues in the CDR3. Germline CDR1 is MNHEY and CDR2 is SVGAGI. The CDR3 sequence: CASSVRTRSYEQYF. Written as DNA, the CDR3 is TGTGCCAGCAGTGTTAGGACACGCTCCTACGAGCAGTACTTC.

V gene TRBV7-9 combines with J gene TRBJ2-1; D may be TRBD2 (6 bases). V lost 0 bases and J lost 8, with 8 bases in between. This CDR3 region has 13 residues. CDR1 is SEHNR, CDR2 FQNEAQ, per germline (reference sequence). The CDR3 loop reads CASSLAGGDEQFF. CDR3 nucleotides: TGTGCCAGCAGCTTAGCTGGAGGGGATGAGCAGTTCTTC.

The chain carries TRBV19 and TRBJ2-3, with 7 bases lining up with TRBD1. The CDR3 has 14 residues. The ends lost 10 bases at V and 7 bases at J; junction bases unmatched: 14. Germline lookup yields CDR1 LNHDA and CDR2 SQIVND (reference sequence). CDR3 protein: CATRAVGGHYTQYF. In DNA form, the CDR3 reads TGTGCCACTAGGGCAGTAGGGGGCCATTATACGCAGTATTTT.

Comments on this clone: Other DNA sequences of this sample code for an identical CDR3. The CDR3 sequence is CASSPQGLNTEAFF. As DNA, the CDR3 is TGTGCCAGCAGCCCTCAGGGGCTGAACACTGAAGCTTTCTTT. This rearrangement joins TRBV7-2 to TRBJ1-1; possible D gene TRBD1, 6 bases. V lost 5 bases and J lost 0, with 10 bases in between. The V gene's germline CDR1 is SGHTA and CDR2 FQGNSA. This CDR3 region has 14 residues.

This clone occurred a few times. The chain links TRBV9 to TRBJ2-7; 8 nucleotides match TRBD1. There are 14 residues in the CDR3. The J segment lost 6 bases and the V segment lost 0 bases, leaving 5 bases of the junction unmatched. Germline CDR1 and CDR2: SGDLS and YYNGEE. The CDR3 DNA reads TGTGCCAGCAGCGTAGAGCAGGGGGCAGGCGAGCAGTACTTC. Translation: CASSVEQGAGEQYF. Full variable domain (rest looked up from reference TRBV9 and TRBJ2-7): DSGVTQTPKHLITATGQRVTLRCSPRSGDLSVYWYQQSLDQGLQFLIQYYNGEERAKGNILERFSAQQFPDLHSELNLSSLELGDSALYFCASSVEQGAGEQYFGPGTRLTVT.